This T cell receptor (beta chain) was profiled in a study of response to subunit inactivated influenza vaccine. V gave up 6 bases and J gave up 3 bases; unmatched junction bases: 8. Germline-derived CDR1 and CDR2 are MDHEN and SYDVKM. The CDR3 is 16 residues long. MiXCR, applied by TCRdb to the RT-PCR reads, yields one record per CDR3 protein. The table shows about 180,000 distinct CDR3 sequences, with roughly 10% occurring only once. Specimen: CD8+ T cells sorted from PBMCs, collected less than 30 months after vaccination. This receptor was obtained from a man between 45 and 75 years old who received an inactivated influenza vaccine. This chain connects TRBV28 to TRBJ2-3; 11 nucleotides agree with TRBD2. CDR3 region: CASRTISGGATDTQYF. The CDR3 DNA reads as TGTGCCAGCAGGACGATTAGCGGGGGGGCAACAGATACGCAGTATTTT.